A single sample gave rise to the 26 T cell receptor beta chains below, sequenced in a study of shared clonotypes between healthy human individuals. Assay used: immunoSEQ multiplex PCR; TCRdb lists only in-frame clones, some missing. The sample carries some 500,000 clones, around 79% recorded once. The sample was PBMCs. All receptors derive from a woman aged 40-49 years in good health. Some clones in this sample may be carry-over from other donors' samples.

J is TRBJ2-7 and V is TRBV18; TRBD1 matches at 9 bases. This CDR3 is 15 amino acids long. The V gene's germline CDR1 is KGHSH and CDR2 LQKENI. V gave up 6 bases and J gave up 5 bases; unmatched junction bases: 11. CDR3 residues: CASSLSYRGLDEQYF. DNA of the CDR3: TGTGCCAGCTCCCTTTCTTACAGGGGGCTAGACGAGCAGTACTTC.

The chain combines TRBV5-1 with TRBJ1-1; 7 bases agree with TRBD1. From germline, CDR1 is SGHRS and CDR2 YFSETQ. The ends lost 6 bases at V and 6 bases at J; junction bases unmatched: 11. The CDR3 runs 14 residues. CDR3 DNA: TGCGCCAGCACTCCGGGACAGAAATCATCTGAAGCTTTCTTT. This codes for CASTPGQKSSEAFF.

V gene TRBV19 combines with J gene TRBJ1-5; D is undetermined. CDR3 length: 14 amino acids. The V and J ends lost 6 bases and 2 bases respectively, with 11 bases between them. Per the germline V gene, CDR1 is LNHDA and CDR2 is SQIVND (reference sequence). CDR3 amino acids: CASSNFGGNQPQHF. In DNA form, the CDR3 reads TGTGCCAGTAGCAACTTTGGTGGCAATCAGCCCCAGCATTTT.

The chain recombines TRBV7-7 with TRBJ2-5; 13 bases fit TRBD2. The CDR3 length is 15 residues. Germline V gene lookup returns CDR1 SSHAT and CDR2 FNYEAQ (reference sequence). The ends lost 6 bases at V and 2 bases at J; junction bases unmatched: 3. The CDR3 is CASRPGLAGQETQYF. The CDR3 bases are TGTGCCAGCAGACCGGGACTAGCGGGGCAAGAGACCCAGTACTTC.

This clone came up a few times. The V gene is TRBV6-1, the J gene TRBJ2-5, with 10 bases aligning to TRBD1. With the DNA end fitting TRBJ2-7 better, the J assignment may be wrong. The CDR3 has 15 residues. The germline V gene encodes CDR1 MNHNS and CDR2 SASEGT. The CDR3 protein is CASSWRPGQGSEQYF. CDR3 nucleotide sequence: TGTGCCAGCAGCTGGAGACCGGGACAGGGGTCCGAGCAGTACTTC.

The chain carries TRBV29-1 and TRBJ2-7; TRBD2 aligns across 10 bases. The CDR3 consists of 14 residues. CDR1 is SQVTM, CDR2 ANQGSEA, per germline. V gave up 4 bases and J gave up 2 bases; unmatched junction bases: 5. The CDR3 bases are TGCAGCGTTGGTCTAGCGGGGGCACCCTACGAGCAGTACTTC. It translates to CSVGLAGAPYEQYF.

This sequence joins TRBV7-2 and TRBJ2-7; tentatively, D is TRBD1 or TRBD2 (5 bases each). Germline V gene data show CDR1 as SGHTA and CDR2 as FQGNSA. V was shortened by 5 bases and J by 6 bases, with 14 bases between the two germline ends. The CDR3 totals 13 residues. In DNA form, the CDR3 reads TGTGCCAGCAGCCCGGGGCAGGGCGGCGAGCAGTACTTC. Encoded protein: CASSPGQGGEQYF.

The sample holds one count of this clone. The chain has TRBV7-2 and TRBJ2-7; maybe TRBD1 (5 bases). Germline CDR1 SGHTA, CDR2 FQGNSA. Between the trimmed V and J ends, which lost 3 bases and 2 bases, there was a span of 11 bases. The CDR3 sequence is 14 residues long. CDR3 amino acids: CASSFSDIAYEQYF. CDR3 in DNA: TGTGCCAGCAGCTTCTCGGACATAGCCTACGAGCAGTACTTC.

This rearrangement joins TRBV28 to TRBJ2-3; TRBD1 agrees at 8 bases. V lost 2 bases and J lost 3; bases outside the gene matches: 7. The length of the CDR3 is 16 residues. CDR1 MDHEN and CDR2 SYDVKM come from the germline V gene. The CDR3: CASSLVRGRETDTQYF. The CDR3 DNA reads TGTGCCAGCAGTTTAGTCAGGGGGCGCGAGACAGATACGCAGTATTTT.

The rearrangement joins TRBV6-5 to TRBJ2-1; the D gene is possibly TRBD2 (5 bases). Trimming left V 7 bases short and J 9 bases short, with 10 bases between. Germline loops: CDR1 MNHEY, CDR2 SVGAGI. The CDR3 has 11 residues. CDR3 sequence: CASIRGIEQFF. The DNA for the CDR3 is TGTGCCAGCATTCGAGGGATTGAGCAGTTCTTC.

CDR3 bases: TGCGCCAGCAGCTTACCTAGCGGGGCAAACACCGGGGAGCTGTTTTTT. It translates to CASSLPSGANTGELFF. V is TRBV5-1 and J is TRBJ2-2; 9 bases fit TRBD2. CDR1 is SGHRS, CDR2 YFSETQ, per germline. V gave up 2 bases and J gave up 2 bases; unmatched junction bases: 4. This CDR3 is built from 16 residues.

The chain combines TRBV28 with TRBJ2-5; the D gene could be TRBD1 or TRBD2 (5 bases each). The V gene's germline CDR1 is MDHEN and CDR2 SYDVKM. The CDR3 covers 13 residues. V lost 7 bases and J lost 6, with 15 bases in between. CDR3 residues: CASTLGTHKTQYF. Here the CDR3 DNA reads TGTGCCAGCACCTTGGGGACCCATAAGACCCAGTACTTC. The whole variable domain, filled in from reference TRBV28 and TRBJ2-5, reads DVKVTQSSRYLVKRTGEKVFLECVQDMDHENMFWYRQDPGLGLRLIYFSYDVKMKEKGDIPEGYSVSREKKERFSLILESASTNQTSMYLCASTLGTHKTQYFGPGTRLLVL.

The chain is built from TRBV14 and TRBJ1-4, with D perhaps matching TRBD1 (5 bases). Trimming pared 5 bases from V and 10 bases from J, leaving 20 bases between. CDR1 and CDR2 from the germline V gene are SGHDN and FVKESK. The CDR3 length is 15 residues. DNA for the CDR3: TGTGCCAGCAGCGCCGACAGTCCAGTGGTAGGAAAACTGTTTTTT. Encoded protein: CASSADSPVVGKLFF.

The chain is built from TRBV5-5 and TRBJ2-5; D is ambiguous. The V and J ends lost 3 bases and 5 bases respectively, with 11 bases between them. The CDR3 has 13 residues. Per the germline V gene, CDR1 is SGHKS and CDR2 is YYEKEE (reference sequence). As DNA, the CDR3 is TGTGCCAGCAGCTCCGCTTCGGTTGAGACCCAGTACTTC. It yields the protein CASSSASVETQYF.

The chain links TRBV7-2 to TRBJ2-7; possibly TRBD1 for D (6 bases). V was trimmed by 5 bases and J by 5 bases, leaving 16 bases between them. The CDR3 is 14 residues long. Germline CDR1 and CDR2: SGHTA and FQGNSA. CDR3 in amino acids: CASSRLGHQHEQYF. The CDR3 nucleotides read TGTGCCAGCAGCCGGTTGGGACATCAACACGAGCAGTACTTC.

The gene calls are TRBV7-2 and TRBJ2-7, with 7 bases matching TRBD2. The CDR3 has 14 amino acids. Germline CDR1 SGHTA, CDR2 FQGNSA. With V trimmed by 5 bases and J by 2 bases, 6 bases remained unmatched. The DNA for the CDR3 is TGTGCCAGCAGCACCGGACTAGTCCCCTACGAGCAGTACTTC. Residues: CASSTGLVPYEQYF.

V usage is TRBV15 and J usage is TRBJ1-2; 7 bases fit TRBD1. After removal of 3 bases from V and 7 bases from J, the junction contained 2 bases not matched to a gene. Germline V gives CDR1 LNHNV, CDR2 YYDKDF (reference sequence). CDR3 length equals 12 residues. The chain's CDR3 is CATSSNRGGYTF. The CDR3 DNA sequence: TGTGCCACCAGCAGCAACAGGGGTGGCTACACCTTC.

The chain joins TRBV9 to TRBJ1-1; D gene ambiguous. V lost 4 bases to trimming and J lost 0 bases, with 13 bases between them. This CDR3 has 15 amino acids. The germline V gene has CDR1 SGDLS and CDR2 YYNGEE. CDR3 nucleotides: TGTGCCAGCAGCCCCCCACAGAAGGTGAACACTGAAGCTTTCTTT. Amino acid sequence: CASSPPQKVNTEAFF.

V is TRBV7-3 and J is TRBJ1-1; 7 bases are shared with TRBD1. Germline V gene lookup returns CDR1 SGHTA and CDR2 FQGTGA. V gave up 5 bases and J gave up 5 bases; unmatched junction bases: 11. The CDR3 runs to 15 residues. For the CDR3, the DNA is TGTGCCAGCAGCATGCGAGGGGGCCGGGCGACTGAAGCTTTCTTT. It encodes CASSMRGGRATEAFF.

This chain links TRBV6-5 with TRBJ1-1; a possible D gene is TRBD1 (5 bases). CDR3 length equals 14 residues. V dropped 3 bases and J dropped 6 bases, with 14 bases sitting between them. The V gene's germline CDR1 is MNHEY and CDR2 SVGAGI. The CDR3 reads CASSYRGGFAEAFF. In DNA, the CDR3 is TGTGCCAGCAGTTATCGGGGGGGGTTCGCTGAAGCTTTCTTT.

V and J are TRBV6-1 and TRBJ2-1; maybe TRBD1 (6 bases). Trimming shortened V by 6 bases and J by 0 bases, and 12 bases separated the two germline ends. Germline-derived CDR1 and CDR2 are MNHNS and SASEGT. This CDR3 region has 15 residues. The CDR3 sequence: CASRPTGSSYNEQFF. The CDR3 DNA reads TGTGCCAGCAGACCTACAGGGAGCTCCTACAATGAGCAGTTCTTC.

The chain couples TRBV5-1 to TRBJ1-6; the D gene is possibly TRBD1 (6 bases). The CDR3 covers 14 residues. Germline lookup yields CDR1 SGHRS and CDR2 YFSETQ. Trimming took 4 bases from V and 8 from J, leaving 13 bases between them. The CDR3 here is CASSPGQRHSPLHF. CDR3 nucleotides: TGCGCCAGCAGCCCCGGACAGCGGCATTCACCCCTCCACTTT.

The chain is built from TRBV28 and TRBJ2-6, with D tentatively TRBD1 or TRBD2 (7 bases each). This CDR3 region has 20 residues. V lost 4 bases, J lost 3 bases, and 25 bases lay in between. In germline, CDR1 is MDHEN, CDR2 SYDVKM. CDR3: CASSYPQGGGSPGGANVLTF. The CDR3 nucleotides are TGTGCCAGCAGTTACCCCCAGGGGGGAGGGTCCCCTGGTGGGGCCAACGTCCTGACTTTC. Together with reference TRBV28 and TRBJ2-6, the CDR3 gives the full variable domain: DVKVTQSSRYLVKRTGEKVFLECVQDMDHENMFWYRQDPGLGLRLIYFSYDVKMKEKGDIPEGYSVSREKKERFSLILESASTNQTSMYLCASSYPQGGGSPGGANVLTFGAGSRLTVL.

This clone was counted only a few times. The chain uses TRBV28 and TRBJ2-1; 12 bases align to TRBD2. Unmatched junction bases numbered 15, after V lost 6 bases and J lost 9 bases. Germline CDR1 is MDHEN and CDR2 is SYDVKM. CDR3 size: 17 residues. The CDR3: CASSPLTASGRATEQFF. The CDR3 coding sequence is TGTGCCAGCAGCCCTTTAACCGCTAGCGGGAGGGCCACTGAGCAGTTCTTC.

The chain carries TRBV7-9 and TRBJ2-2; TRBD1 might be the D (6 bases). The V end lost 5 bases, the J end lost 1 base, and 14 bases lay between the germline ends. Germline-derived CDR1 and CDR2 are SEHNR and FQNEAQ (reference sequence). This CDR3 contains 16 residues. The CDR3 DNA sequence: TGTGCCAGCAGCCCCCCGACAGGCCTGAACACCGGGGAGCTGTTTTTT. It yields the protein CASSPPTGLNTGELFF.

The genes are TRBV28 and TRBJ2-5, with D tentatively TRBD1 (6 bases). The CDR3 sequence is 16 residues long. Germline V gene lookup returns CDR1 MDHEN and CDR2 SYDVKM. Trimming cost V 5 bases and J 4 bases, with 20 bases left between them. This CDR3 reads CASSMTLGAFGETQYF. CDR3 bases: TGTGCCAGCAGTATGACCCTGGGGGCATTCGGAGAGACCCAGTACTTC.